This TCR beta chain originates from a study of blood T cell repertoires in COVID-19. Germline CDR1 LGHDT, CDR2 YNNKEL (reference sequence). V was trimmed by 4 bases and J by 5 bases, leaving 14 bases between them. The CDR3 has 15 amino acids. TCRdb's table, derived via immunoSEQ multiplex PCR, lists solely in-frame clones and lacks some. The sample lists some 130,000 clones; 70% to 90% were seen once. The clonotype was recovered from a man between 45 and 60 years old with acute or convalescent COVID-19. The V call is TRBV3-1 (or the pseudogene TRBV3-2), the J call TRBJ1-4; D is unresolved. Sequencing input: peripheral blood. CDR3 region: CASSRYEEGNEKLFF. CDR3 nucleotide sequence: TGTGCCAGCAGCCGATACGAGGAGGGAAATGAAAAACTGTTTTTT.